These 18 T cell receptor beta chains share one sample of origin, sequenced in a study of blood T cells in healthy people across ages. A second roughly 6 to 12 cycle PCR used barcoded and J-beta primers. TCRdb re-derived calls from the 5' RACE reads in MiXCR, one entry per CDR3 protein. The table includes 1,300,000 or so distinct CDR3 sequences, 59% detected once. The specimen sequenced was blood. Receptors originate from a young man in good health.

This chain uses TRBV6-5 with TRBJ1-2, with D perhaps TRBD1 (5 bases). Germline CDR1 and CDR2: MNHEY and SVGAGI. The CDR3 is 16 residues long. V was trimmed by 0 bases and J by 2 bases, leaving 13 bases between them. DNA of the CDR3: TGTGCCAGCAGTTACTCGAGGTCTGGGACGAACTATGGCTACACCTTC. Residues: CASSYSRSGTNYGYTF.

This chain joins TRBV11-2 and TRBJ2-5; 13 nucleotides line up with TRBD2. The CDR3 covers 17 residues. Germline assignment: CDR1 SGHAT and CDR2 FQNNGV. V dropped 6 bases and J dropped 5; count of bases not matched to a gene: 12. The CDR3 nucleotides read TGTGCCAGCAGTTATTACCCACTAGCGGGGGGGCTGGAGACCCAGTACTTC. Protein sequence: CASSYYPLAGGLETQYF.

The rearrangement uses TRBV29-1 and TRBJ1-3; D remains unclear. V gave up 1 base and J gave up 1 base, with 5 bases separating them. Germline-derived CDR1 and CDR2 are SQVTM and ANQGSEA. CDR3 size: 13 residues. Here the CDR3 reads CSVEVGSGNTIYF. The CDR3 DNA sequence: TGCAGCGTTGAAGTAGGGTCTGGAAACACCATATATTTT.

In regard to this clonotype: Sequence at one end of the junction differs from germline and may be a read error. The rearrangement joins TRBV28 to TRBJ2-7; a weak D match, TRBD1 (6 bases). The germline gives CDR1 MDHEN, CDR2 SYDVKM. This CDR3 has 14 amino acids. The CDR3 DNA reads TGCGCCAGCAGTTTAACCACACAGGGAGACGAGCAGTACTTC. Translating it yields CASSLTTQGDEQYF.

The chain carries TRBV14 and TRBJ2-5, with TRBD1 matching over 7 bases. The DNA end is more similar to TRBJ2-7, so the J call may be wrong. This CDR3 spans 14 amino acids. Germline loops: CDR1 SGHDN, CDR2 FVKESK. The CDR3 DNA is TGTGCCAGCAGCCATCCAGGGGGAAGGGACGAGCAGTACTTC. The encoded protein is CASSHPGGRDEQYF.

The genes are TRBV10-3 and TRBJ1-4; no clear D gene. Germline CDR1 ENHRY, CDR2 SYGVKD. The CDR3 extends over 13 amino acids. The ends were cut back, 2 bases at V and 8 bases at J, with 9 bases in the middle. In nucleotides, the CDR3 is TGTGCCATCAGTGAGGGGTTTCGGGAAAAACTGTTTTTT. Its translation is CAISEGFREKLFF.

The chain is built from TRBV20-1 and TRBJ2-1, with 10 positions matching TRBD1. CDR3 length: 16 residues. The germline V gene encodes CDR1 DFQATT and CDR2 SNEGSKA (reference sequence). J was trimmed by 6 bases and V by 1 base; bases with no gene match: 9. As DNA, the CDR3 is TGCAGTGCTAGAGTCATGGGGGGACAGGGGTTCAATGAGCAGTTCTTC. This gives the protein CSARVMGGQGFNEQFF.

The V call is TRBV29-1, the J call TRBJ2-7; D gene uncertain. V lost 7 bases and J 7 bases, leaving 17 bases between the germline ends. There are 12 residues in the CDR3. Per germline, CDR1 SQVTM and CDR2 ANQGSEA. The CDR3 DNA reads TGCAGCGGCATGGGCCCCGAGAGGGAGCAGTACTTC. Amino acids: CSGMGPEREQYF.

The rearrangement joins TRBV4-3 to TRBJ2-6; TRBD1 matches at 8 bases. Germline assignment: CDR1 LGHNA and CDR2 YSLEER. Germline trimming cut 1 base from V and 5 bases from J; bases unmatched to any gene: 1. This CDR3 spans 15 amino acids. The CDR3 region has the DNA TGCGCCAGCAGCCAAGGGGACAGGTGGGCCAACGTCCTGACTTTC. It translates to CASSQGDRWANVLTF.

The chain joins TRBV5-1 to TRBJ1-1; possibly TRBD1 for D (5 bases). CDR3 length equals 15 residues. V lost 2 bases to trimming and J lost 0 bases, with 11 bases between them. Per the germline V gene, CDR1 is SGHRS and CDR2 is YFSETQ. DNA for the CDR3: TGCGCCAGCAGCTTCGGACAAAACATGAACACTGAAGCTTTCTTT. Translation: CASSFGQNMNTEAFF.

The V and J genes are TRBV9 and TRBJ1-4; possibly TRBD1 for D (6 bases). This CDR3 has 14 residues. V lost 3 bases to trimming and J lost 8 bases, with 14 bases between them. Looked up from germline, CDR1 is SGDLS and CDR2 is YYNGEE. The CDR3 spells CASSAKVTGEKLFF. The CDR3 DNA reads TGTGCCAGCAGCGCTAAAGTTACAGGGGAAAAACTGTTTTTT.

The V call is TRBV4-2, the J call TRBJ2-4; D not resolved. This CDR3 comprises 12 residues. Trimming took 0 bases from V and 13 from J, leaving 10 bases between them. CDR1 LGHNA and CDR2 YNFKEQ come from the germline V gene. The CDR3 spells CASSQDTNEQYF. The CDR3 coding sequence is TGTGCCAGCAGCCAAGACACAAATGAGCAGTACTTC.

In its sample, this clonotype was seen a few times. The V gene is TRBV4-1, the J gene TRBJ2-7; 9 positions match TRBD1. The CDR3 runs 16 residues. Trimming at V came to 1 base and at J to 2 bases, leaving 6 bases not matched to a gene. CDR1 is MGHRA and CDR2 is YSYEKL in the germline V gene. This CDR3 reads CASSQVLGTGPYEQYF. In DNA form, the CDR3 reads TGCGCCAGCAGCCAAGTGCTCGGGACAGGGCCCTACGAGCAGTACTTC.

This clonotype was recorded many times. The gene calls are TRBV7-9 and TRBJ2-1, with D hard to call. The CDR3 spans 12 residues. The germline V gene encodes CDR1 SEHNR and CDR2 FQNEAQ (reference sequence). Trimming took off 6 bases at V and 9 bases at J, with 12 bases between the two ends. Here the CDR3 reads CASSLDSGEQFF. CDR3 nucleotide sequence: TGTGCCAGCAGTCTCGATAGTGGTGAGCAGTTCTTC.

With respect to this clonotype: The germline gene is not matched at one end of the junction; a read error may be the cause. The chain employs TRBV18 and TRBJ2-1; 12 bases are a match to TRBD2. The CDR3 length is 15 residues. Looked up from germline, CDR1 is KGHSH and CDR2 is LQKENI. CDR3 DNA sequence: TGTGCCAGCGCACCCACCCCTAGCGGGGGGGCAGCGCAGTTCTTC. Translating it yields CASAPTPSGGAAQFF.

The J gene is TRBJ2-7, the V gene TRBV20-1; D is ambiguous. Germline-derived CDR1 and CDR2 are DFQATT and SNEGSKA (reference sequence). The ends were cut back, 2 bases at V and 6 bases at J, with 8 bases in the middle. The CDR3 sequence is 11 residues long. This chain's CDR3 is CSARRLGEQYF. For the CDR3, the DNA is TGCAGTGCTAGAAGGCTTGGCGAGCAGTACTTC.

This clonotype showed up just once. The CDR3 region is CASSSKRPVGEQFF. Written as DNA, the CDR3 is TGTGCCAGCAGTTCAAAACGCCCGGTGGGCGAGCAGTTCTTC. This chain joins TRBV12-3 or TRBV12-4 and TRBJ2-1; no clear D. V was pared by 4 bases and J by 10 bases, with 17 bases between. The CDR3 totals 14 residues.

This clonotype appeared a few times. The chain uses TRBV20-1 and TRBJ2-7, with 9 bases that match TRBD2. CDR1 is DFQATT and CDR2 is SNEGSKA in the germline V gene (reference sequence). This CDR3 comprises 15 residues. Trimming removed 5 bases from V and 3 bases from J; junction bases left unmatched: 11. The CDR3 protein is CSAARLAEDLYEQYF. The CDR3 coding sequence is TGCAGTGCTGCGAGACTAGCGGAAGACCTCTACGAGCAGTACTTC.